The 4 T cell receptor beta chains in this list originate from one sample, sequenced in a study of CD8+CD57+ T cells in acquired aplastic anemia (dated by TCRdb to 2016 to 2018). Sequencing took place on an Illumina HiSeq 2000. TCR beta VDJ combination and CDR3 sequence profiling used genomic DNA as the template. The public sequencing data were trimmed at Q25 with fastp and processed into clonotypes with MiXCR by TCRdb, which kept only in-frame beta chains. Every entry covers one CDR3 protein and lists the most common genes and DNA from its rows. For this sample the table gives 65,000 to 85,000 distinct CDR3 sequences, of which almost 55% were detected only once. Roughly 8% of the sample rests with the top ten. The sample consisted of sorted CD4+, CD8+, or CD8+CD57+ T cells (not recorded which) from PBMCs. The receptor set was obtained from a human donor in good health, serving as a control.

This clonotype was recorded many times. This chain joins TRBV6-1 and TRBJ1-2; D gene uncertain. Germline CDR1 MNHNS, CDR2 SASEGT. The germline V and J ends were trimmed by 5 bases and 8 bases, with 27 bases remaining between them. This CDR3 spans 17 amino acids. The CDR3 loop is CASSSPTSWVLPRGYTF. In DNA form, the CDR3 reads TGTGCCAGCAGTAGTCCTACATCTTGGGTCCTCCCTAGGGGCTACACCTTC.

J is TRBJ2-2 and V is TRBV24-1, with a possible D match to TRBD1 (6 bases). Germline V CDR1 and CDR2: KGHDR, SFDVKD. Between the trimmed V and J ends, which lost 3 bases and 5 bases, there was a span of 18 bases. This CDR3 comprises 17 residues. The CDR3 sequence is CATSDQAGQGRTGELFF. In DNA form, the CDR3 reads TGTGCCACCAGTGATCAAGCCGGGCAGGGGCGAACCGGGGAGCTGTTTTTT.

Concerning this clonotype itself: One junction end disagrees with the germline gene, perhaps due to a read error. The J gene is TRBJ2-3, the V gene TRBV6-2 or TRBV6-3, with 7 positions matching TRBD2. The germline V gene has CDR1 MNHEY and CDR2 SVGEGT. The CDR3 runs 17 residues. The CDR3 sequence: CASGYSSPGLSTDTQYF. In DNA form, the CDR3 reads TGTGCCAGCGGTTACTCGAGTCCGGGACTAAGCACAGATACGCAGTATTTT.

The gene calls are TRBV7-2 and TRBJ2-7; D is uncertain. The CDR3 runs to 11 residues. The germline V and J ends were trimmed by 3 bases and 5 bases, with 5 bases remaining between them. Germline CDR1 reads SGHTA; CDR2 reads FQGNSA. CDR3 nucleotide sequence: TGTGCCAGCAGCTTTTACAACGAGCAGTACTTC. Its protein is CASSFYNEQYF. Filled out from reference TRBV7-2 and TRBJ2-7, the complete variable domain reads GAGVSQSPSNKVTEKGKDVELRCDPISGHTALYWYRQSLGQGLEFLIYFQGNSAPDKSGLPSDRFSAERTGGSVSTLTIQRTQQEDSAVYLCASSFYNEQYFGPGTRLTVT.